These 27 T cell receptor beta chains came from one sample sequenced in a study of cytomegalovirus exposure and HLA in healthy donors (dated by TCRdb to the late 2010s). To prepare the library, the immunoSEQ multiplex PCR assay was applied. For the multiplex PCR, a mixture combining 60 forward primers for TCR Vbeta segments and 13 reverse primers for TCR Jbeta segments was used. TCRdb obtained this table from immuneACCESS and retained in-frame rearrangements with V and J assigned. These tables miss some clones; where compared with another copy, unresolved V genes account for less than half of the shortfall, and the remainder is unexplained. The table for this sample lists tens of thousands of clones. The ten biggest clones cover over 1.5% of the sample. The sequencing input was PBMCs. These receptors originate from a woman aged 25 to 39 in good health and CMV-seronegative.

The V call is TRBV9, the J call TRBJ2-5, with 7 bases aligning to TRBD2. CDR1 and CDR2 (germline): SGDLS, YYNGEE. This CDR3 is 15 amino acids long. The J segment lost 5 bases and the V segment lost 3 bases, leaving 10 bases of the junction unmatched. CDR3: CASSGLPAGWETQYF. CDR3 sequence (DNA): TGTGCCAGCAGCGGCCTCCCAGCGGGGTGGGAGACCCAGTACTTC. Based on the CDR3 plus reference TRBV9 and TRBJ2-5, the full variable domain is DSGVTQTPKHLITATGQRVTLRCSPRSGDLSVYWYQQSLDQGLQFLIQYYNGEERAKGNILERFSAQQFPDLHSELNLSSLELGDSALYFCASSGLPAGWETQYFGPGTRLLVL.

The rearrangement links TRBV2 to TRBJ1-2; D is undetermined. The V and J ends lost 2 bases and 3 bases respectively, with 10 bases between them. This CDR3 has 14 residues. CDR1 and CDR2 (germline): SNHLY, FYNNEI. The CDR3 protein is CASSETDRDYGYTF. CDR3 bases: TGTGCCAGCAGTGAAACAGACCGCGACTATGGCTACACCTTC.

The chain recombines TRBV9 with TRBJ2-3, with 8 bases lining up with TRBD2. From germline, CDR1 is SGDLS and CDR2 YYNGEE. Trimming took 0 bases from V and 1 from J; bases not matched to a gene: 1. The CDR3 extends over 15 amino acids. Here the CDR3 DNA reads TGTGCCAGCAGCGTAGAAGCGGGGGGCACAGATACGCAGTATTTT. Protein sequence: CASSVEAGGTDTQYF.

The V gene is TRBV6-6, the J gene TRBJ1-1; TRBD1 aligns across 10 bases. CDR3 length: 14 residues. Germline trimming cut 5 bases from V and 5 bases from J; bases unmatched to any gene: 5. Germline V CDR1 and CDR2: MNHNY, SVGAGI (reference sequence). The CDR3 coding sequence is TGTGCCAGCAGTCATGGGACAGGGGAAACTGAAGCTTTCTTT. It is translated as CASSHGTGETEAFF.

The V gene is TRBV27, the J gene TRBJ2-7, with TRBD2 matching 10 bases. The germline CDR1 and CDR2 sequences are MNHEY and SMNVEV (reference sequence). This CDR3 spans 13 amino acids. V lost 2 bases and J lost 8; bases outside the gene matches: 3. The chain's CDR3 is CASSLLAGAQQYF. The CDR3 DNA sequence: TGTGCCAGCAGTTTACTAGCGGGGGCGCAGCAGTACTTC.

The J gene is TRBJ2-1, the V gene TRBV7-9; D is unclear. The CDR3 covers 13 residues. CDR1 SEHNR and CDR2 FQNEAQ come from the germline V gene (reference sequence). V was shortened by 1 base and J by 1 base, with 2 bases between the two germline ends. CDR3 in DNA: TGTGCCAGCAGCTTAGTATCCTACAATGAGCAGTTCTTC. It codes for CASSLVSYNEQFF.

The chain joins TRBV13 to TRBJ2-2; 10 nucleotides line up with TRBD2. The germline V gene encodes CDR1 PRHDT and CDR2 FYEKMQ (reference sequence). The CDR3 totals 16 residues. Losses at the gene ends were 5 bases for V and 6 bases for J; bases not matched to a gene: 9. The CDR3 coding sequence is TGTGCCAGCAGCCCACTGGGGACTAGCGAGGCCGGGGAGCTGTTTTTT. This translates into CASSPLGTSEAGELFF. The variable domain in full, completed from reference TRBV13 and TRBJ2-2, reads AAGVIQSPRHLIKEKRETATLKCYPIPRHDTVYWYQQGPGQDPQFLISFYEKMQSDKGSIPDRFSAQQFSDYHSELNMSSLELGDSALYFCASSPLGTSEAGELFFGEGSRLTVL.

The gene calls are TRBV4-1 and TRBJ1-5, with D hard to call. This CDR3 has 16 amino acids. Germline CDR1 MGHRA, CDR2 YSYEKL. The ends were cut back, 3 bases at V and 0 bases at J, with 12 bases in the middle. The CDR3 is CASSQNRGDSNQPQHF. DNA for the CDR3: TGCGCCAGCAGCCAGAACCGGGGAGATAGCAATCAGCCCCAGCATTTT.

The gene calls are TRBV19 and TRBJ2-5; no reliable D call. This CDR3 is 14 amino acids long. CDR1 and CDR2 (germline): LNHDA, SQIVND (reference sequence). Trimming removed 5 bases at V and 0 bases at J, with 10 bases between. The CDR3 DNA follows: TGTGCCAGTAGTTCCTGGCAGGACCAAGAGACCCAGTACTTC. This encodes CASSSWQDQETQYF.

The J gene is TRBJ2-5, the V gene TRBV7-2, with 8 bases aligning to TRBD1. Per germline, CDR1 SGHTA and CDR2 FQGNSA. V gave up 1 base and J gave up 7 bases; unmatched junction bases: 8. The CDR3 has 15 residues. CDR3 region: CASSLEGTGGGTQYF. The CDR3 DNA follows: TGTGCCAGCAGCTTAGAGGGGACAGGTGGCGGGACCCAGTACTTC.

V gene TRBV6-1 combines with J gene TRBJ2-2; tentatively, D is TRBD2 (6 bases). V dropped 4 bases and J dropped 0 bases, with 15 bases sitting between them. This CDR3 comprises 17 residues. Looked up from germline, CDR1 is MNHNS and CDR2 is SASEGT. The CDR3: CASSVPGLKANTGELFF. CDR3 nucleotide sequence: TGTGCCAGCAGTGTGCCGGGACTGAAAGCGAACACCGGGGAGCTGTTTTTT.

V gene TRBV19 combines with J gene TRBJ1-6; D is possibly TRBD1 (6 bases). The V and J ends lost 5 bases and 9 bases respectively, with 14 bases between them. The CDR3 spans 14 residues. Germline loops: CDR1 LNHDA, CDR2 SQIVND (reference sequence). This CDR3 is CASSPGTRGSPLHF. CDR3 bases: TGTGCCAGTAGTCCTGGGACCAGGGGTTCACCCCTCCACTTT. Full variable domain (outside the CDR3, taken from reference TRBV19 and TRBJ1-6): DGGITQSPKYLFRKEGQNVTLSCEQNLNHDAMYWYRQDPGQGLRLIYYSQIVNDFQKGDIAEGYSVSREKKESFPLTVTSAQKNPTAFYLCASSPGTRGSPLHFGNGTRLTVT.

The genes are TRBV7-8 and TRBJ2-1; no reliable D call. CDR1 and CDR2 from the germline V gene are SGHVS and FQNEAQ. This CDR3 has 12 amino acids. V was cut by 0 bases and J by 6 bases, with 3 bases left in between. The CDR3 nucleotides are TGTGCCAGCAGCTTAGCCGTCAATGAGCAGTTCTTC. As protein: CASSLAVNEQFF.

Comments on this clone: A junction end diverges from the germline sequence, so it may reflect a read error. This chain joins TRBV7-9 and TRBJ1-2; D not certain. CDR1 SEHNR and CDR2 FQNEAQ come from the germline V gene (reference sequence). The CDR3 has 11 amino acids. The CDR3 DNA sequence: TGTGCCAGCAGCTTAGAGGCAGGCCTTGCCTTC. It translates to CASSLEAGLAF.

The V and J genes are TRBV19 and TRBJ1-1; weak D call: TRBD1 (5 bases). CDR3 size: 14 residues. The V and J ends lost 5 bases and 8 bases respectively, with 18 bases between them. The germline gives CDR1 LNHDA, CDR2 SQIVND (reference sequence). The CDR3: CASSPRDYSIEAFF. For the CDR3, the DNA is TGTGCCAGTAGTCCTCGGGACTACTCTATCGAAGCTTTCTTT.

The rearrangement uses TRBV28 and TRBJ2-5; TRBD1 matches 7 bases. Germline trimming cut 6 bases from V and 4 bases from J; bases unmatched to any gene: 8. This CDR3 has 14 amino acids. Germline CDR1 and CDR2: MDHEN and SYDVKM. Here the CDR3 reads CASRGGGVGETQYF. Here the CDR3 DNA reads TGTGCCAGCAGAGGGGGCGGAGTGGGAGAGACCCAGTACTTC.

The chain uses TRBV28 and TRBJ2-7; 8 bases map to TRBD1. Germline loops: CDR1 MDHEN, CDR2 SYDVKM. The CDR3 sequence is 15 residues long. The junction had 9 bases not matched to a gene; V was cut back by 2 bases and J by 6 bases. The CDR3 loop reads CASSLTGTGGIEQYF. In nucleotides, the CDR3 is TGTGCCAGCAGTTTAACGGGAACAGGGGGAATCGAGCAGTACTTC.

The chain joins TRBV19 to TRBJ2-1; 8 positions match TRBD1. Germline CDR1 LNHDA, CDR2 SQIVND (reference sequence). The J segment lost 8 bases and the V segment lost 1 base, leaving 7 bases of the junction unmatched. The CDR3 contains 15 residues. The CDR3 is CASSIAGTGLHEQFF. The CDR3 DNA follows: TGTGCCAGTAGTATAGCCGGGACAGGCCTGCATGAGCAGTTCTTC.

The V call is TRBV29-1, the J call TRBJ2-7; possible D gene TRBD2, 6 bases. The CDR3 contains 14 residues. Per germline, CDR1 SQVTM and CDR2 ANQGSEA. Trimming pared 1 base from V and 5 bases from J, leaving 15 bases between. DNA of the CDR3: TGCAGCGTTGAAGGTGGAGGGATGGCTCACGAGCAGTACTTC. Residues: CSVEGGGMAHEQYF.

The V and J genes are TRBV7-9 and TRBJ1-1; possibly TRBD1 for D (6 bases). The V gene's germline CDR1 is SEHNR and CDR2 FQNEAQ (reference sequence). The CDR3 runs 13 residues. V gave up 1 base and J gave up 8 bases, with 11 bases separating them. CDR3: CASSLESGTEAFF. The CDR3 DNA reads TGTGCCAGCAGCTTAGAATCCGGGACAGAAGCTTTCTTT.

The rearrangement links TRBV18 to TRBJ2-6; D gene ambiguous. The CDR3 loop spans 15 amino acids. V lost 3 bases to trimming and J lost 3 bases, with 9 bases between them. Germline CDR1 is KGHSH and CDR2 is LQKENI. This CDR3 is CASSPLTVGANVLTF. The DNA for the CDR3 is TGTGCCAGCTCACCTTTAACTGTTGGGGCCAACGTCCTGACTTTC.

The V gene is TRBV5-4, the J gene TRBJ2-2; D gene ambiguous. Trimming took off 2 bases at V and 4 bases at J, with 9 bases between the two ends. Germline assignment: CDR1 SGHNT and CDR2 YYREEE (reference sequence). This CDR3 is built from 14 residues. The CDR3 reads CASSFIEPTGELFF. As DNA, the CDR3 is TGTGCCAGCAGCTTTATAGAGCCCACCGGGGAGCTGTTTTTT.

The gene calls are TRBV7-3 and TRBJ2-3; no firm D call. V was cut by 5 bases and J by 3 bases, with 6 bases left in between. This CDR3 has 12 amino acids. Germline V lookup: CDR1 SGHTA, CDR2 FQGTGA. The CDR3 is CASSARTDTQYF. DNA for the CDR3: TGTGCCAGCAGCGCTAGGACAGATACGCAGTATTTT.

Of note for this clone: Relative to the germline gene, one junction end is altered; a read error may explain this. The genes are TRBV7-7 and TRBJ2-7, with a possible D match to TRBD2 (5 bases). Germline-derived CDR1 and CDR2 are SSHAT and FNYEAQ (reference sequence). This CDR3 is 13 amino acids long. The CDR3 DNA sequence: TGTGCTAGCAGCCGAGACCGGGGCTACGAGCAGTACTTC. Translated: CASSRDRGYEQYF.

This chain joins TRBV27 and TRBJ1-2; D perhaps matches TRBD1 (5 bases). Germline V lookup: CDR1 MNHEY, CDR2 SMNVEV (reference sequence). This CDR3 contains 13 residues. Trimming shortened V by 3 bases and J by 8 bases, and 13 bases separated the two germline ends. CDR3 region: CASSLGQGGGYTF. CDR3 nucleotides: TGTGCCAGCAGTTTGGGGCAGGGAGGCGGCTACACCTTC.

The rearrangement joins TRBV9 to TRBJ1-1, with 10 bases fitting TRBD1. Per germline, CDR1 SGDLS and CDR2 YYNGEE. The CDR3 spans 17 residues. Losses at the gene ends were 2 bases for V and 3 bases for J; bases not matched to a gene: 10. The CDR3 sequence: CASSVPGTGAPHTEAFF. As DNA, the CDR3 is TGTGCCAGCAGCGTCCCCGGGACAGGGGCGCCTCACACTGAAGCTTTCTTT.

This chain connects TRBV5-1 to TRBJ1-1; TRBD1 matches at 8 bases. CDR1 is SGHRS, CDR2 YFSETQ, per germline. The CDR3 extends over 16 amino acids. Germline trimming cut 0 bases from V and 4 bases from J; bases unmatched to any gene: 8. Written as DNA, the CDR3 is TGCGCCAGCAGCTTGGTAGTCCAGGGGGCGGGCACTGAAGCTTTCTTT. Translated: CASSLVVQGAGTEAFF.